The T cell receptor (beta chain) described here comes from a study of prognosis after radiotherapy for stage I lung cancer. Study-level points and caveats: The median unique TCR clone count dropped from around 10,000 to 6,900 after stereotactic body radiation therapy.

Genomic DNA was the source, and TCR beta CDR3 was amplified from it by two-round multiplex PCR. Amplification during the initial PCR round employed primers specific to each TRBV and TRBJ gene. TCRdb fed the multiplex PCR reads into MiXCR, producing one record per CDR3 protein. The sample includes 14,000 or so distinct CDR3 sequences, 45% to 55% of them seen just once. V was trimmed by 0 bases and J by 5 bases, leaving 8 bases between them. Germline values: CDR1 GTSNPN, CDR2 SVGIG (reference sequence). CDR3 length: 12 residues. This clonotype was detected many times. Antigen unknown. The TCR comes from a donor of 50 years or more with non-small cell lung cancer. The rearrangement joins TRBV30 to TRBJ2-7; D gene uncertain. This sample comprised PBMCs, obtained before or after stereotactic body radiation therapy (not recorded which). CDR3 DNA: TGTGCCTGGAGTGTGTCAGGAAACGAGCAGTACTTC. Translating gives CAWSVSGNEQYF.